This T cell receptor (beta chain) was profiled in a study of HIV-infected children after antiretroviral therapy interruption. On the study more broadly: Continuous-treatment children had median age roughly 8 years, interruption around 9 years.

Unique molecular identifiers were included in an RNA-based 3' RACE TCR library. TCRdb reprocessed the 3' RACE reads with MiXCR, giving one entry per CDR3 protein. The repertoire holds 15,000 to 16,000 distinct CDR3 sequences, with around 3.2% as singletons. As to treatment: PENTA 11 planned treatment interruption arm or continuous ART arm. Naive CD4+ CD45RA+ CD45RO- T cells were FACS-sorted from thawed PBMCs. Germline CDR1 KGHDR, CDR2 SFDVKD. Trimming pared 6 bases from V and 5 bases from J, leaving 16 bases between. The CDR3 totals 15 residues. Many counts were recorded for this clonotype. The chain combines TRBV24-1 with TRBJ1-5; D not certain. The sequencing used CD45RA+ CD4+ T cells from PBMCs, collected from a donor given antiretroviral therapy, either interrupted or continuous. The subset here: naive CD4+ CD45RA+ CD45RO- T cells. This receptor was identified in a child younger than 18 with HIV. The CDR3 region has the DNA TGTGCCACCAGTATAGGAGGTCCCGGGGATCAGCCCCAGCATTTT. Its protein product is CATSIGGPGDQPQHF.